This TCR beta chain was sequenced during a study of human T cells and chemical hapten exposure. The overall study: Small pooled library volume differences chiefly drove per-sample TCR yield variation.

As to time point: healthy volunteer bleed at 6 weeks. Total RNA was isolated from whole blood that had not been fractionated. Each CDR3 protein is one row after TCRdb ran MiXCR on the RACE reads. This sample carries fewer than 85,000 distinct CDR3 sequences, 8.5% to 9.5% of them seen once, and the ten largest clones take roughly 1.5%. Trimming pared 3 bases from V and 4 bases from J, leaving 8 bases between. This CDR3 region has 13 residues. Germline CDR1 reads SEHNR; CDR2 reads FQNEAQ (reference sequence). This TCR was sampled from a female donor in good health. Some clones in this sample may be carry-over from other donors' samples. The rearrangement joins TRBV7-9 to TRBJ2-3; TRBD2 is a possible D gene (5 bases). The sample was whole blood. The chain's CDR3 is CASSFEGADTQYF. The CDR3 region has the DNA TGTGCCAGCAGCTTTGAGGGCGCAGATACGCAGTATTTT. The full variable domain, rest sourced from reference TRBV7-9 and TRBJ2-3, is DTGVSQNPRHKITKRGQNVTFRCDPISEHNRLYWYRQTLGQGPEFLTYFQNEAQLEKSRLLSDRFSAERPKGSFSTLEIQRTEQGDSAMYLCASSFEGADTQYFGPGTRLTVL.